This T cell receptor beta chain was retrieved from a study of shared clonotypes between healthy human individuals. General study results and limits: It was the few donors that limited the genetic and exposure-history diversity represented.

In germline, CDR1 is SGDLS, CDR2 YYNGEE. This CDR3 is built from 14 residues. After removal of 6 bases from V and 2 bases from J, the junction contained 4 bases not matched to a gene. Using immunoSEQ multiplex PCR, the repertoire was profiled, and TCRdb retains in-frame clones only, with some absent. The sample has about 2.4 million clones, 93% seen once. A word on this clone: Its antigen is unknown.

The clonotype originates from a man between 18 and 35 years old in good health. Some clones in this sample may be carry-over from other donors' samples. The chain employs TRBV9 and TRBJ2-2; 7 bases are a match to TRBD1. Sequenced: naive CD4+ T cells from PBMCs. Specified subset: CD45RA+ positively selected. CDR3 nucleotide sequence: TGTGCCAGCAAAGGGGGCATAAACACCGGGGAGCTGTTTTTT. This translates into CASKGGINTGELFF. Full variable domain (rest looked up from reference TRBV9 and TRBJ2-2): DSGVTQTPKHLITATGQRVTLRCSPRSGDLSVYWYQQSLDQGLQFLIQYYNGEERAKGNILERFSAQQFPDLHSELNLSSLELGDSALYFCASKGGINTGELFFGEGSRLTVL.